Shown below are 22 T cell receptor beta chains from a single sample sequenced in a study of shared clonotypes between healthy human individuals. TCRdb keeps only in-frame clones here, not all; method: immunoSEQ multiplex PCR. Of 1.6 million or so clones listed, approximately 98.5% were seen once; the top ten hold 0.3% to 0.45%. Sequenced sample: naive CD4+ T cells sorted from blood. Regarding subset: CD45RA+ positively selected. The receptors originated from a young man in good health.

V gene TRBV7-2 combines with J gene TRBJ2-7; 8 bases are shared with TRBD2. The trim removed 2 bases at V and 2 bases at J, leaving 5 bases unmatched. Germline V gives CDR1 SGHTA, CDR2 FQGNSA. The CDR3 covers 15 residues. The CDR3 loop reads CASSLIAGGTYEQYF. The CDR3 nucleotides read TGTGCCAGCAGCTTAATCGCGGGAGGCACCTACGAGCAGTACTTC.

This rearrangement joins TRBV7-6 to TRBJ2-1; D is possibly TRBD1 or TRBD2 (5 bases each). The V end lost 5 bases, the J end lost 1 base, and 24 bases lay between the germline ends. Germline V gene data show CDR1 as SGHVS and CDR2 as FNYEAQ. The CDR3 consists of 19 residues. The CDR3 nucleotides are TGTGCCAGCAGCCTAAGCCGCTCCGGGGCTCGGGGTTCCTACAATGAGCAGTTCTTC. Amino acids: CASSLSRSGARGSYNEQFF.

The chain combines TRBV19 with TRBJ1-2; TRBD1 aligns across 8 bases. V lost 7 bases to trimming and J lost 1 base; unmatched junction nucleotides: 5. CDR3 size: 14 residues. CDR1 is LNHDA and CDR2 is SQIVND in the germline V gene (reference sequence). CDR3 sequence: CASTTGAGNYGYTF. In DNA, the CDR3 is TGTGCCAGTACGACAGGGGCCGGTAACTATGGCTACACCTTC.

The genes are TRBV14 and TRBJ2-1, with D possibly called TRBD1 or TRBD2 (6 bases each). The CDR3 runs to 16 residues. CDR1 and CDR2 from the germline V gene are SGHDN and FVKESK. V was shortened by 6 bases and J by 1 base, with 16 bases between the two germline ends. This CDR3 reads CASREGGEGSYNEQFF. The CDR3 DNA is TGTGCCAGCAGGGAGGGGGGAGAAGGATCCTACAATGAGCAGTTCTTC.

The chain uses TRBV6-1 and TRBJ2-7; maybe TRBD2 (5 bases). Looked up from germline, CDR1 is MNHNS and CDR2 is SASEGT. V lost 3 bases and J lost 9, with 9 bases in between. CDR3 size: 11 residues. The CDR3 DNA sequence: TGTGCCAGCAGTGAGGAGGTTGGGCAGTACTTC. Protein: CASSEEVGQYF.

J is TRBJ1-1 and V is TRBV7-2; TRBD1 agrees at 9 bases. Germline V CDR1 and CDR2: SGHTA, FQGNSA. The CDR3 is made up of 15 amino acids. Trimming removed 2 bases from V and 5 bases from J; junction bases left unmatched: 6. CDR3 amino acids: CASSLYTGGRTEAFF. Written as DNA, the CDR3 is TGTGCCAGCAGCTTATATACAGGGGGCCGGACTGAAGCTTTCTTT.

The chain is built from TRBV7-3 and TRBJ2-1, with D perhaps matching TRBD1 (6 bases). CDR3 length: 13 amino acids. CDR1 and CDR2 from the germline V gene are SGHTA and FQGTGA. V lost 5 bases to trimming and J lost 3 bases, with 8 bases between them. CDR3 in DNA: TGTGCCAGCAGCCCGGACAGCTACAATGAGCAGTTCTTC. Translated, it gives CASSPDSYNEQFF.

The CDR3 sequence is CASSISTPSSYNEQFF. DNA of the CDR3: TGTGCCAGCAGCATCTCGACTCCTAGCTCCTACAATGAGCAGTTCTTC. This chain joins TRBV9 and TRBJ2-1; the D is unclear. CDR1 is SGDLS and CDR2 is YYNGEE in the germline V gene. The CDR3 length is 16 residues. Trimming took 4 bases from V and 0 from J, leaving 14 bases between them.

V usage is TRBV18 and J usage is TRBJ2-5, with D perhaps TRBD2 (7 bases). V lost 4 bases and J lost 5, with 17 bases in between. Germline-derived CDR1 and CDR2 are KGHSH and LQKENI. This CDR3 has 15 amino acids. CDR3 bases: TGTGCCAGCTCACGGGGGGGCTCATTAATGGAGACCCAGTACTTC. This translates into CASSRGGSLMETQYF.

The chain is built from TRBV10-1 and TRBJ2-7, with unresolved D. This CDR3 comprises 14 residues. Germline V gene data show CDR1 as WNHNN and CDR2 as SYGVQD (reference sequence). Trimming removed 0 bases from V and 2 bases from J, with 8 bases in between. DNA for the CDR3: TGCGCCAGCAGTGAGTCGTTGGAAGCCTACGAGCAGTACTTC. This encodes CASSESLEAYEQYF.

V gene TRBV5-4 combines with J gene TRBJ2-7, with 7 bases identical to TRBD2. This CDR3 contains 14 residues. CDR1 is SGHNT, CDR2 YYREEE, per germline (reference sequence). V gave up 7 bases and J gave up 1 base; unmatched junction bases: 8. The DNA for the CDR3 is TGTGCCAGCGCCGTAAGCGGGAATTCCTACGAGCAGTACTTC. This codes for CASAVSGNSYEQYF.

The chain joins TRBV2 to TRBJ1-2; D is perhaps TRBD1 (5 bases). Germline V gives CDR1 SNHLY, CDR2 FYNNEI. V was clipped by 6 bases and J by 7 bases, with 12 bases between them. The CDR3 runs 12 residues. CDR3 residues: CASRRPGGGYTF. CDR3 DNA: TGTGCCAGCAGGAGGCCCGGGGGTGGCTACACCTTC.

To note about this clone: Compared with germline, one end of the junction differs, possibly owing to a read error. CDR3 amino acids: CASSEGTNGKLFF. The CDR3 DNA reads as TGCGCCAGCAGTGAAGGGACGAATGGAAAACTGTTTTTT. The rearrangement links TRBV10-1 to TRBJ1-4; D possibly corresponds to TRBD1 (5 bases). This CDR3 spans 13 amino acids. Germline CDR1 WNHNN, CDR2 SYGVQD (reference sequence).

In its sample, this clone was seen once. The chain links TRBV27 to TRBJ2-1; TRBD2 aligns across 9 bases. Losses at the gene ends were 2 bases for V and 2 bases for J; bases not matched to a gene: 10. Germline assignment: CDR1 MNHEY and CDR2 SMNVEV (reference sequence). The length of the CDR3 is 18 residues. CDR3 sequence (DNA): TGTGCCAGCAGTTTACGACTCACCTTAGCGGGAGCCTACAATGAGCAGTTCTTC. This sequence encodes CASSLRLTLAGAYNEQFF.

The chain is built from TRBV10-3 and TRBJ2-7; possibly TRBD2 for D (6 bases). This CDR3 spans 14 amino acids. The V gene's germline CDR1 is ENHRY and CDR2 SYGVKD. Trimming cost V 10 bases and J 5 bases, with 21 bases left between them. The CDR3 coding sequence is TGTGCCACCGCGGGTAGCGGTCCGCCTAACGAGCAGTACTTC. It yields the protein CATAGSGPPNEQYF.

The table lists this clone with a count of one. V is TRBV21-1 and J is TRBJ2-7; the listed D gene, TRBD2, was not tested against the DNA. TRBV21-1 is an annotated pseudogene. The CDR3 length is 19 residues. The DNA of the CDR3 is TGTGCCAGCAGCAAGGGTGGGAGGTTTGGAAGCGGGAGGGCCTACGAGCAGTACTTC. Its protein is CASSKGGRFGSGRAYEQYF.

The rearrangement uses TRBV11-2 and TRBJ2-1, with 7 positions matching TRBD2. CDR3 length: 16 residues. V shed 2 bases, J shed 9 bases, and the junction held 13 bases outside the gene matches. The V gene's germline CDR1 is SGHAT and CDR2 FQNNGV. The CDR3 is CASSLRRPAGSGEQFF. The CDR3 coding sequence is TGTGCCAGCAGCTTACGTCGACCAGCGGGATCGGGTGAGCAGTTCTTC.

This chain joins TRBV28 and TRBJ2-7; D call uncertain. This CDR3 region has 11 residues. V was shortened by 7 bases and J by 6 bases, with 10 bases between the two germline ends. CDR1 and CDR2 from the germline V gene are MDHEN and SYDVKM. CDR3 DNA: TGTGCCAGCACCACTTACGGCGAGCAGTACTTC. Translated, it gives CASTTYGEQYF.

V is TRBV6-4 and J is TRBJ1-2; D gene ambiguous. CDR1 is MRHNA and CDR2 is SNTAGT in the germline V gene. The CDR3 sequence is 13 residues long. V was clipped by 0 bases and J by 8 bases, with 10 bases between them. The CDR3 DNA reads TGTGCCAGCAGTGACTCTAGGGTCGGGGGCTACACCTTC. Protein product: CASSDSRVGGYTF.

J is TRBJ2-3 and V is TRBV5-4, with 7 bases matching TRBD2. Germline values: CDR1 SGHNT, CDR2 YYREEE (reference sequence). The V gene end was trimmed by 0 bases and the J gene end by 4 bases; junction bases not matched to a gene: 8. The CDR3 length is 16 residues. The CDR3 sequence: CASSLGGSGPPDTQYF. CDR3 nucleotides: TGTGCCAGCAGCTTGGGGGGTAGCGGGCCTCCAGATACGCAGTATTTT.

The chain carries TRBV14 and TRBJ2-3, with TRBD2 identical over 14 bases. This CDR3 region has 17 residues. The ends lost 4 bases at V and 5 bases at J; junction bases unmatched: 8. CDR1 SGHDN and CDR2 FVKESK come from the germline V gene. In nucleotides, the CDR3 is TGTGCCAGCAGCCTCGGCGGACTAGCGGGAGGAGTAGATACGCAGTATTTT. As protein: CASSLGGLAGGVDTQYF.

The chain joins TRBV27 to TRBJ2-4, with no clear D. V was cut by 2 bases and J by 0 bases, with 8 bases left in between. This CDR3 has 15 amino acids. From germline, CDR1 is MNHEY and CDR2 SMNVEV (reference sequence). Here the CDR3 reads CASSLRRTAKNIQYF. In nucleotides, the CDR3 is TGTGCCAGCAGTTTAAGACGGACAGCCAAAAACATTCAGTACTTC.